This T cell receptor beta chain emerged from a study of cytomegalovirus exposure and HLA in healthy donors. PCR used 60 Vbeta primers and 13 Jbeta primers. The protocol was immunoSEQ multiplex PCR, while the TCRdb copy is restricted to in-frame clones and leaves out a portion. Of 130,000 or so clones in the sample, roughly 75% were seen once. The CDR3 length is 13 residues. Germline-derived CDR1 and CDR2 are LGHNT and FRNRAP. V dropped 3 bases and J dropped 8 bases, with 13 bases sitting between them. The chain recombines TRBV12-5 with TRBJ1-1, with D possibly matching TRBD1 (5 bases). This TCR came from a man aged 25-40 years in good health and CMV-seronegative. The source material was PBMCs. DNA for the CDR3: TGTGCTAGTGGTTTCGGGGGTCTTGGGGAAGCTTTCTTT. It translates to CASGFGGLGEAFF.